A selection of T cell receptor beta chains follows, all from one sample in a study of shared clonotypes between healthy human individuals. Assay used: immunoSEQ multiplex PCR; TCRdb lists only in-frame clones, some missing. The sample has 1,500,000 or so clones; roughly 96% are singletons. Specimen: naive CD4+ T cells sorted from blood. All receptors come from a young man in good health. The CDR3 runs from the conserved cysteine through the conserved F or W. The order of the fields is J gene, V gene, CDR3 protein.

J gene: TRBJ1-1
V gene: TRBV6-6
CDR3 protein: CASSYIGMNTEAFF

J gene: TRBJ2-4
V gene: TRBV6-1
CDR3 protein: CASSEGGTRDIQYF

J gene: TRBJ1-1
V gene: TRBV2
CDR3 protein: CASSEGDLPRTEAFF

J gene: TRBJ2-7
V gene: TRBV11-3
CDR3 protein: CASSQGRGSYEQYF

J gene: TRBJ2-1
V gene: TRBV28
CDR3 protein: CASSPGQSLYNEQFF

J gene: TRBJ2-1
V gene: TRBV27
CDR3 protein: CASSLRPRYPGRGGDEQFF

J gene: TRBJ2-7
V gene: TRBV7-9
CDR3 protein: CASSDRTDHSYEQYF

J gene: TRBJ2-5
V gene: TRBV5-4
CDR3 protein: CASSLASGNVGETQYF

J gene: TRBJ2-2
V gene: TRBV2
CDR3 protein: CASAALGQNTGELFF

J gene: TRBJ2-2
V gene: TRBV18
CDR3 protein: CASSPRAANTGELFF

J gene: TRBJ1-1
V gene: TRBV18
CDR3 protein: CASQGGNTEAFF

J gene: TRBJ1-4
V gene: TRBV11-3
CDR3 protein: CASRYAYGGLFF

J gene: TRBJ2-6
V gene: TRBV5-1
CDR3 protein: CASRAGTGSSGANVLTF

J gene: TRBJ2-6
V gene: TRBV5-1
CDR3 protein: CASMVTLDSGANVLTF

J gene: TRBJ2-1
V gene: TRBV27
CDR3 protein: CASSSLAGVRGEQFF